The 19 T cell receptor beta chains reported below all come from one sample, sequenced in a study of prognosis after radiotherapy for stage I lung cancer. It was by two-round multiplex PCR that TCR beta CDR3 was amplified from genomic DNA. Every TRBV and TRBJ gene had its own specific primer in first-round PCR. TCRdb reprocessed the multiplex PCR reads via MiXCR and lists one record per CDR3 protein. The data show some 20,000 distinct CDR3 sequences, 45% to 70% seen once. Material: PBMCs, obtained before or after stereotactic body radiation therapy (not recorded which). Every receptor here comes from a donor over 45 with non-small cell lung cancer.

By sample fraction, this clonotype is medium-sized. The V call is TRBV30, the J call TRBJ1-5; D possibly corresponds to TRBD1 (5 bases). From germline, CDR1 is GTSNPN and CDR2 SVGIG (reference sequence). This CDR3 region has 13 residues. The ends were cut back, 3 bases at V and 4 bases at J, with 10 bases in the middle. CDR3 bases: TGTGCCTGGAGGCCGCAGGGAAATCAGCCCCAGCATTTT. Translating gives CAWRPQGNQPQHF.

This clonotype came up many times. The chain carries TRBV3-1 and TRBJ1-3; no clear D. CDR1 and CDR2 from the germline V gene are LGHDT and YNNKEL (reference sequence). Trimming cost V 1 base and J 0 bases, with 1 base left between them. This CDR3 region has 13 residues. The CDR3, as DNA: TGTGCCAGCAGCCAAGGCTCTGGAAACACCATATATTTT. Its translation: CASSQGSGNTIYF.

This clonotype was detected many times. V usage is TRBV18 and J usage is TRBJ2-1; tentatively, D is TRBD2 (5 bases). Germline V CDR1 and CDR2: KGHSH, LQKENI. V was shortened by 5 bases and J by 2 bases, with 16 bases between the two germline ends. This CDR3 is built from 16 residues. CDR3 bases: TGTGCCAGCTCAGATCTAGCAAGTGGCCCCTACAATGAGCAGTTCTTC. Translation gives CASSDLASGPYNEQFF.

This clonotype came up many times. The chain joins TRBV9 to TRBJ2-7; 9 nucleotides align to TRBD2. CDR3 length equals 16 residues. In germline, CDR1 is SGDLS, CDR2 YYNGEE. J lost 4 bases, V lost 0 bases, and 8 bases had no gene match. The CDR3 sequence: CASSVAASGTIYEQYF. The CDR3 nucleotides are TGTGCCAGCAGCGTAGCAGCTAGCGGGACGATATACGAGCAGTACTTC.

This clonotype appeared once. This chain uses TRBV6-1 with TRBJ2-3; 9 nucleotides match TRBD2. This CDR3 region has 15 residues. Trimming took 6 bases from V and 4 from J; bases not matched to a gene: 8. Germline V gene lookup returns CDR1 MNHNS and CDR2 SASEGT. As DNA, the CDR3 is TGTGCCAGCAGACCGGGACTAGCAGTATCAGATACGCAGTATTTT. Translation: CASRPGLAVSDTQYF.

This clonotype was seen a single time. The likely explanation is a read error, given a far larger clone one base away. The V gene is TRBV7-3, the J gene TRBJ2-7; perhaps TRBD2 as D (6 bases). The DNA end is a closer match to TRBJ2-5, so the J assignment may be wrong. This CDR3 comprises 15 residues. Germline lookup yields CDR1 SGHTA and CDR2 FQGTGA. CDR3 sequence (DNA): TGTGCCAGCAGCTTAGGGAGCGGAGGGCGGGTGACCCAGTACTTC. Translation gives CASSLGSGGRVTQYF.

In its sample, this clonotype is medium-sized. The chain uses TRBV28 and TRBJ2-7; tentative D call: TRBD1 (6 bases). From germline, CDR1 is MDHEN and CDR2 SYDVKM. The CDR3 has 14 residues. Trimming removed 6 bases at V and 2 bases at J, with 14 bases between. Here the CDR3 DNA reads TGTGCCAGCAGCCAGGACAGACCCCCCTACGAGCAGTACTTC. This sequence encodes CASSQDRPPYEQYF. Full variable domain (rest looked up from reference TRBV28 and TRBJ2-7): DVKVTQSSRYLVKRTGEKVFLECVQDMDHENMFWYRQDPGLGLRLIYFSYDVKMKEKGDIPEGYSVSREKKERFSLILESASTNQTSMYLCASSQDRPPYEQYFGPGTRLTVT.

A word on this clonotype: At one boundary the junction diverges from the germline segment, which might be a read error. The rearrangement links TRBV15 to TRBJ1-2, with a tentative D call TRBD1 (5 bases). Germline lookup yields CDR1 LNHNV and CDR2 YYDKDF (reference sequence). This CDR3 spans 14 amino acids. Here the CDR3 DNA reads TGCGCCAGCAGCTTGGATCAGGGCGGTAAGGGCTACACCTTC. It codes for CASSLDQGGKGYTF.

In regard to this clonotype: One junction end disagrees with the germline gene, perhaps due to a read error. The gene calls are TRBV6-2 or TRBV6-3 and TRBJ1-5; maybe TRBD1 (5 bases). This CDR3 comprises 13 residues. Germline-derived CDR1 and CDR2 are MNHEY and SVGEGT. This CDR3 reads CSSSAWGRQPQHF. For the CDR3, the DNA is TGTTCCAGCAGTGCCTGGGGGAGGCAGCCCCAGCATTTT.

This clonotype came up many times. This rearrangement joins TRBV6-2 or TRBV6-3 to TRBJ2-3, with 9 bases matching TRBD2. The V gene end was trimmed by 4 bases and the J gene end by 1 base; junction bases not matched to a gene: 6. This CDR3 is built from 16 residues. In germline, CDR1 is MNHEY, CDR2 SVGEGT. The CDR3, as DNA: TGTGCCAGCAGTTTTTCAGTAGCGGGGGGCACAGATACGCAGTATTTT. This translates into CASSFSVAGGTDTQYF.

The J gene is TRBJ2-1, the V gene TRBV19, with 7 bases aligning to TRBD2. Germline V gene data show CDR1 as LNHDA and CDR2 as SQIVND (reference sequence). V shed 7 bases and J 4 bases; nucleotides not matched to a gene: 16. The CDR3 covers 17 residues. The CDR3 loop reads CASIIRAGAVLYNEQFF. The CDR3 DNA follows: TGTGCCAGTATTATCAGGGCGGGAGCAGTACTATACAATGAGCAGTTCTTC. Variable domain in full (rest from reference TRBV19 and TRBJ2-1): DGGITQSPKYLFRKEGQNVTLSCEQNLNHDAMYWYRQDPGQGLRLIYYSQIVNDFQKGDIAEGYSVSREKKESFPLTVTSAQKNPTAFYLCASIIRAGAVLYNEQFFGPGTRLTVL.

This clonotype came up once. A far larger clone is only one base removed, so a read error is likely. The chain combines TRBV6-9 with TRBJ1-5; 9 nucleotides match TRBD1. The V gene's germline CDR1 is MNHGY and CDR2 SVAAGI. The CDR3 consists of 13 residues. V lost 11 bases and J lost 7; bases outside the gene matches: 9. The CDR3, as DNA: TGTGCCTGCACCGGACAGGGGTTCCAGCCCCAGCATTTT. It codes for CACTGQGFQPQHF.

This clonotype was seen ten or more times. The genes are TRBV12-5 and TRBJ2-6; TRBD1 is a possible D gene (6 bases). CDR3 length equals 22 residues. The ends were cut back, 3 bases at V and 2 bases at J, with 29 bases in the middle. Germline CDR1 reads LGHNT; CDR2 reads FRNRAP. The CDR3 is CASGFVSPLSLSGVAGANVLTF. CDR3 sequence (DNA): TGTGCTAGTGGTTTTGTCTCCCCCCTTTCGTTGTCAGGGGTCGCTGGGGCCAACGTCCTGACTTTC. Looking up the rest from reference TRBV12-5 and TRBJ2-6 gives the full variable domain: DARVTQTPRHKVTEMGQEVTMRCQPILGHNTVFWYRQTMMQGLELLAYFRNRAPLDDSGMPKDRFSAEMPDATLATLKIQPSEPRDSAVYFCASGFVSPLSLSGVAGANVLTFGAGSRLTVL.

J is TRBJ1-5 and V is TRBV24-1; 7 bases fit TRBD1. Germline CDR1 is KGHDR and CDR2 is SFDVKD. The CDR3 is 14 residues long. V dropped 4 bases and J dropped 5; count of bases not matched to a gene: 4. In DNA, the CDR3 is TGTGCCACCAGTGAGTCAGGGGGTTATCAGCCCCAGCATTTT. Translated, it gives CATSESGGYQPQHF.

V usage is TRBV28 and J usage is TRBJ1-2; D possibly corresponds to TRBD1 (6 bases). Trimming stripped 8 bases from V and 4 bases from J, with 17 bases between. There are 14 residues in the CDR3. Looked up from germline, CDR1 is MDHEN and CDR2 is SYDVKM. The CDR3 spells CASYYPTGGYGYTF. The CDR3 DNA reads TGTGCCAGCTACTACCCGACAGGAGGCTATGGCTACACCTTC.

The rearrangement joins TRBV27 to TRBJ2-1; tentatively, D is TRBD1 (5 bases). Germline CDR1 is MNHEY and CDR2 is SMNVEV (reference sequence). V lost 3 bases and J lost 4, with 7 bases in between. The CDR3 loop spans 13 amino acids. CDR3: CASSFRDYNEQFF. CDR3 nucleotide sequence: TGTGCCAGCAGTTTCAGGGATTACAATGAGCAGTTCTTC.

Worth noting for this clonotype: The likely explanation is a read error, given a far larger clone one base away. The rearrangement links TRBV6-4 to TRBJ2-7, with a tentative D call TRBD2 (5 bases). The CDR3 runs to 13 residues. From germline, CDR1 is MRHNA and CDR2 SNTAGT. CDR3 sequence (DNA): TGTGCCAACAGTGAAATGGACGGGGACGAGCAGTACTTC. Its protein product is CANSEMDGDEQYF.

This clonotype was seen at least ten times. This chain links TRBV6-1 with TRBJ1-5, with D possibly matching TRBD1 (6 bases). V was cut by 6 bases and J by 3 bases, with 15 bases left in between. This CDR3 contains 15 residues. Germline V gene sequence: CDR1 MNHNS, CDR2 SASEGT. CDR3 loop: CASSPGADYNQPQHF. CDR3 bases: TGTGCCAGCAGCCCAGGGGCGGATTACAATCAGCCCCAGCATTTT.

The chain links TRBV18 to TRBJ1-2; 7 bases agree with TRBD1. The J segment lost 11 bases and the V segment lost 3 bases, leaving 9 bases of the junction unmatched. The germline gives CDR1 KGHSH, CDR2 LQKENI. This CDR3 has 13 amino acids. The CDR3 loop is CASSPPGGAAYTF. Here the CDR3 DNA reads TGTGCCAGCTCACCCCCAGGGGGAGCCGCGTACACCTTC. The full variable domain, its missing parts supplied by reference TRBV18 and TRBJ1-2, is NAGVMQNPRHLVRRRGQEARLRCSPMKGHSHVYWYRQLPEEGLKFMVYLQKENIIDESGMPKERFSAEFPKEGPSILRIQQVVRGDSAAYFCASSPPGGAAYTFGSGTRLTVV.